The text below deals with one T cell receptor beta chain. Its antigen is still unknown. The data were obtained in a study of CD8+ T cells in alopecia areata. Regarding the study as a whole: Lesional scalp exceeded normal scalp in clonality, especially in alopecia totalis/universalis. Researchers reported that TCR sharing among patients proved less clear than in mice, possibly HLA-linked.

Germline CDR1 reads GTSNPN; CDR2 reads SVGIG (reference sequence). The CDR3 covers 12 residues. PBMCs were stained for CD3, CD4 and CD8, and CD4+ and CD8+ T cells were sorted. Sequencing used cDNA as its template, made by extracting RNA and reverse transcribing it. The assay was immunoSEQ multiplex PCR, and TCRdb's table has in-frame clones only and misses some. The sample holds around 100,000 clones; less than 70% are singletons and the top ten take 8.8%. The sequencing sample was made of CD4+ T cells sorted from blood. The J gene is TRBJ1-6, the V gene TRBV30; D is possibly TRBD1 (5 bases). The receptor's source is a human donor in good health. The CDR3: CGWGGVGSPLHF. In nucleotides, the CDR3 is TGTGGTTGGGGGGGAGTGGGGTCACCCCTCCACTTT.